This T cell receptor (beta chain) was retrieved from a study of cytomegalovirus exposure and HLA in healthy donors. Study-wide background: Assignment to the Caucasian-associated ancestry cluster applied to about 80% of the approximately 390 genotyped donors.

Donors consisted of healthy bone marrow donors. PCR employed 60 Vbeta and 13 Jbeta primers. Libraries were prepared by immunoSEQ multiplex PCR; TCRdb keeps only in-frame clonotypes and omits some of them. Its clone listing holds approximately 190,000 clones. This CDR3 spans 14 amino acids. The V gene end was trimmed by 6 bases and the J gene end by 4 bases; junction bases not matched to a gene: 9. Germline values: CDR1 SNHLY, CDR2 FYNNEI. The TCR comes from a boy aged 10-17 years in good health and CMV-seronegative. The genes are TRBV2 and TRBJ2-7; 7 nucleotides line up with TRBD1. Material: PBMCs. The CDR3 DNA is TGTGCCAGCAGATGGGGAAAGGGGGCGTACGAGCAGTACTTC. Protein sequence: CASRWGKGAYEQYF.